Presented here are 7 T cell receptor beta chains from one specimen sequenced in a study of blood T cell repertoires in COVID-19. Measured with immunoSEQ multiplex PCR; TCRdb has only the in-frame clones, and not every one. The sample holds about 160,000 clones, more than 85% seen once. Source material: peripheral blood. The source is an older woman with COVID-19, enrolled during active disease.

The chain is built from TRBV11-3 and TRBJ1-1, with D perhaps matching TRBD1 (5 bases). Germline V gene lookup returns CDR1 SGHNT and CDR2 YENEEA. Trimming shortened V by 2 bases and J by 1 base, and 17 bases separated the two germline ends. The CDR3 is 17 residues long. CDR3 residues: CASSLTYVETENTEAFF. Written as DNA, the CDR3 is TGTGCCAGCAGCTTAACATATGTCGAGACAGAGAACACTGAAGCTTTCTTT.

V usage is TRBV7-3 and J usage is TRBJ1-4; the D is unclear. The CDR3 consists of 10 residues. Trimming removed 6 bases at V and 7 bases at J, with 3 bases between. Germline V gene sequence: CDR1 SGHTA, CDR2 FQGTGA. CDR3 DNA sequence: TGTGCCAGCAGGAGTGAAAAACTGTTTTTT. It codes for CASRSEKLFF.

This chain uses TRBV19 with TRBJ1-3; TRBD1 matches at 8 bases. CDR3 size: 15 residues. Germline V gene sequence: CDR1 LNHDA, CDR2 SQIVND (reference sequence). J lost 2 bases, V lost 10 bases, and 10 bases had no gene match. The CDR3 loop is CATDRGSGPGNTIYF. Written as DNA, the CDR3 is TGTGCCACAGACAGGGGATCGGGGCCTGGAAACACCATATATTTT.

The rearrangement links TRBV27 to TRBJ1-2, with TRBD1 matching over 8 bases. V dropped 4 bases and J dropped 6; count of bases not matched to a gene: 16. The CDR3 has 17 residues. CDR1 and CDR2 from the germline V gene are MNHEY and SMNVEV (reference sequence). CDR3 loop: CASSSFLRTGSANGYTF. DNA of the CDR3: TGTGCCAGCAGTTCATTTCTGAGGACAGGGTCGGCGAATGGCTACACCTTC.

V gene TRBV27 combines with J gene TRBJ1-2; D is uncertain. Per the germline V gene, CDR1 is MNHEY and CDR2 is SMNVEV (reference sequence). This CDR3 has 15 residues. Trimming cost V 2 bases and J 4 bases, with 14 bases left between them. CDR3 in amino acids: CASSLSPPDAYGYTF. The CDR3 DNA is TGTGCCAGCAGTTTAAGCCCCCCCGATGCCTATGGCTACACCTTC.

The chain joins TRBV5-4 to TRBJ2-3; possible D gene TRBD1, 6 bases. The CDR3 totals 14 residues. Germline-derived CDR1 and CDR2 are SGHNT and YYREEE (reference sequence). Trimming shortened V by 3 bases and J by 8 bases, and 16 bases separated the two germline ends. CDR3 protein: CASSSQQGLGTQYF. DNA for the CDR3: TGTGCCAGCAGCTCACAACAGGGTTTGGGTACGCAGTATTTT.

The V and J genes are TRBV9 and TRBJ1-1; no clear D gene. The germline V and J ends were trimmed by 0 bases and 5 bases, with 8 bases remaining between them. CDR1 SGDLS and CDR2 YYNGEE come from the germline V gene. The CDR3 has 13 residues. CDR3 sequence (DNA): TGTGCCAGCAGCGTAGACCTGAGGACTGAAGCTTTCTTT. It translates to CASSVDLRTEAFF.